This T cell receptor beta chain was retrieved from a study of CD8+CD57+ T cells in acquired aplastic anemia. Whole-study results and caveats: No significant difference in CD8+ Simpson's diversity was found between patients and controls.

CDR1 is DFQATT, CDR2 SNEGSKA, per germline (reference sequence). The CDR3 is made up of 14 amino acids. Between the trimmed V and J ends, which lost 6 bases and 5 bases, there was a span of 17 bases. Patients included in sequencing had previously demonstrated CD8+CD57+ cell expansion by flow cytometry. Worth noting for this clonotype: No antigen is known for it.

TCR beta VDJ and CDR3 profiling used genomic DNA as template. TCRdb used MiXCR to reprocess the reads, holding one entry per CDR3 protein. The table lists some 150,000 distinct CDR3 sequences, 70% to 80% of them singletons. The receptor was derived from a human donor with aplastic anemia. The chain carries TRBV20-1 and TRBJ2-1; D is uncertain. The material sequenced was sorted CD4+, CD8+, or CD8+CD57+ T cells (not recorded which) from PBMCs. CDR3 in amino acids: CSAPGRTSNNEQFF. CDR3 DNA: TGCAGTGCCCCCGGCAGGACCAGTAACAATGAGCAGTTCTTC.